The present T cell receptor beta chain was sequenced within a study of blood T cell repertoires in COVID-19. Only a few counts were recorded for this clone. Per the original methods: Amplifying reference gene primers gave estimates of nucleated cell counts. Clones were read by immunoSEQ multiplex PCR, and TCRdb kept only the in-frame ones, dropping some. V and J calls and clone size are those listed in that table; D and trimming were worked out from the DNA. The sample records more than 85,000 clones, 90% being singletons. Looked up from germline, CDR1 is SGHTA and CDR2 is FQGNSA. Trimming cost V 0 bases and J 11 bases, with 11 bases left between them. The CDR3 is 14 amino acids.

The sample consisted of peripheral blood. This receptor was taken from a man aged 55 to 70 with acute or convalescent COVID-19. The genes are TRBV7-2 and TRBJ1-6; D unclear. The CDR3 DNA reads TGTGCCAGCAGCTTAGCATTTGAGGGCACACCCCTCCACTTT. Amino acid sequence: CASSLAFEGTPLHF.